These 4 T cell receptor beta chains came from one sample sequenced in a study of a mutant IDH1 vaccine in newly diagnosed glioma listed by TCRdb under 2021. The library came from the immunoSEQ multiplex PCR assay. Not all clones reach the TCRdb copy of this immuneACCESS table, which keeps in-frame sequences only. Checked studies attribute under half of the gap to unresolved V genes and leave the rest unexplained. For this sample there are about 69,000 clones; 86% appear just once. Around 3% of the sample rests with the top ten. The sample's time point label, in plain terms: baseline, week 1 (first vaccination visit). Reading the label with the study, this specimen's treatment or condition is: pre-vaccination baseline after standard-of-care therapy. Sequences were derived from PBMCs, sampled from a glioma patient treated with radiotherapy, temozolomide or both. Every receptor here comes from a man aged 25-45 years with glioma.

The DNA of the CDR3 is TGCAGCGTTGGGACAGGATGGGCAACTAATGAAAAACTGTTTTTT. Translated: CSVGTGWATNEKLFF. This chain connects TRBV29-1 to TRBJ1-4; TRBD1 matches 7 bases. Per germline, CDR1 SQVTM and CDR2 ANQGSEA. V was clipped by 4 bases and J by 0 bases; unmatched bases: 5. The CDR3 totals 15 residues.

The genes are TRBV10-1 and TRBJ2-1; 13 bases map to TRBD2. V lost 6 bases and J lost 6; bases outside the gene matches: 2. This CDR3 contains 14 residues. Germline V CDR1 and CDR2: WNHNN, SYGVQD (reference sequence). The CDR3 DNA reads TGCGCCAGCAGCCGACTAGCGGGGGGCAATGAGCAGTTCTTC. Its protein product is CASSRLAGGNEQFF.

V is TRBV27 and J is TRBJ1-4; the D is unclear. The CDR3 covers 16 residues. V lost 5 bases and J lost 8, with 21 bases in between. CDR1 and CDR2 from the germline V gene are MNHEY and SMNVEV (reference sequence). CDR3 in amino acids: CASSPLTTSKREKLFF. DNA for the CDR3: TGTGCCAGCAGTCCCCTGACAACTTCGAAAAGGGAAAAACTGTTTTTT.

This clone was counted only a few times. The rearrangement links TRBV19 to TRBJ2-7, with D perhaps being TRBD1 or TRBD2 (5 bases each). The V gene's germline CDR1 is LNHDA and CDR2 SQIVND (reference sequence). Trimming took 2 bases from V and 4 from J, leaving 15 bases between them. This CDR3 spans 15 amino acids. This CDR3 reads CASSISRDLKYEQYF. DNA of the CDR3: TGTGCCAGTAGTATATCCCGGGACCTTAAGTACGAGCAGTACTTC.